This note documents a single T cell receptor (beta chain) sequence. The antigen is unknown. Trimming cost V 2 bases and J 8 bases, with 9 bases left between them. The germline CDR1 and CDR2 sequences are SEHNR and FQNEAQ (reference sequence). This CDR3 is 13 amino acids long. Each subset's genomic DNA was split evenly across several immunoSEQ plates. Data came from immunoSEQ multiplex PCR; TCRdb stores just in-frame clones and leaves some out. The sample contains approximately 1.1 million clones, around three quarters of which appear only once. This sample stems from a study of shared clonotypes between healthy human individuals. Study-wide findings and caveats: Sequencing depth was a factor that was expected to affect clonotype sharing among donors. The study found about 5.1% of naive CD4 clonotypes shared across four donors.

This receptor was obtained from a man in his late teens or twenties in good health. Some clones in this sample may be carry-over from other donors' samples. The sample consisted of memory CD4+ T cells from PBMCs. Subset reported: CD45RA-negative fraction. The J gene is TRBJ1-4, the V gene TRBV7-9; a weak D match, TRBD1 (6 bases). DNA of the CDR3: TGTGCCAGCAGCTTACGGGGGCAGGAAAAACTGTTTTTT. Translated: CASSLRGQEKLFF.